This TCR beta chain is drawn from a study of T cell responses to AZD1222 COVID-19 vaccine. Overall study results and limits: Unmutated variant regions are reportedly targeted by nearly half of spike-specific TCRs. Sampled repertoires all dated from after the peak T cell response. Donor demographics were predominantly white British with a female majority; clonal diversity may be underestimated.

The protocol was immunoSEQ multiplex PCR, while the TCRdb copy is restricted to in-frame clones and leaves out a portion. The profile shows roughly 180,000 clones, roughly 94% of them singletons. Of note for this clone: The antigen is not known.

This CDR3 is built from 15 residues. Germline CDR1 reads MNHEY; CDR2 reads SMNVEV (reference sequence). Trimming took off 7 bases at V and 4 bases at J, with 20 bases between the two ends. The sequence was obtained from an adult who received the AZD1222 COVID-19 vaccine. The sequenced sample was peripheral blood, obtained 28 days after the second AZD1222 dose. The J gene is TRBJ2-7, the V gene TRBV27; tentative D call: TRBD2 (7 bases). Here the CDR3 DNA reads TGTGCCAGCACCTTGGGGCGGGGGCTCGTTTACGAGCAGTACTTC. Protein sequence: CASTLGRGLVYEQYF.